The rows below give T cell receptor beta chains drawn from one sample of a study of CD8+ T cells in alopecia areata. The assay was immunoSEQ multiplex PCR, and TCRdb's table has in-frame clones only and misses some. The data contain 140,000 or so clones, approximately 65% of them singletons. The specimen was CD8+ T cells sorted from blood. These receptors all come from a human donor in good health. The CDR3 runs from the conserved cysteine through the conserved F or W. D genes are given only for firm matches. Part of the rows lack a size; the others show once, few, many or a class for expanded clones.

TRBJ2-1,TRBV12-5,.,.,CASGEGSYNEQFF,TGTGCTAGTGGCGAAGGGTCCTACAATGAGCAGTTCTTC
TRBJ2-7,TRBV5-1,few,.,CASSFGGGQGAYEQYF,TGCGCCAGCAGCTTTGGAGGAGGGCAGGGGGCCTACGAGCAGTACTTC
TRBJ2-5,TRBV5-6,.,.,CASSLPRETQYF,TGTGCCAGCAGCTTGCCTAGGGAGACCCAGTACTTC
TRBJ2-1,TRBV7-9,.,.,CASSFSGGSYNEQFF,TGTGCCAGCAGCTTTTCGGGGGGCTCTTACAATGAGCAGTTCTTC
TRBJ2-1,TRBV27,once,TRBD2,CASSLGTSGYNEQFF,TGTGCCAGCAGTTTGGGGACTAGCGGCTACAATGAGCAGTTCTTC
TRBJ2-5,TRBV29-1,few,TRBD1,CSVEGRTTGGRKTQYF,TGCAGCGTTGAAGGGAGAACCACAGGGGGCAGGAAGACCCAGTACTTC
TRBJ2-5,TRBV9,.,.,CASSVDLTGAETQYF,TGTGCCAGCAGCGTAGACCTCACGGGAGCAGAGACCCAGTACTTC
TRBJ2-7,TRBV29-1,.,.,CSVGGRGGEQYF,TGCAGCGTTGGGGGGAGAGGGGGCGAGCAGTACTTC
TRBJ2-3,TRBV28,.,.,CASSWGSSTDTQYF,TGTGCCAGCAGTTGGGGATCTAGCACAGATACGCAGTATTTT
TRBJ2-5,TRBV5-1,.,TRBD2,CASSLAPSGSQGETQYF,TGCGCCAGCAGCTTGGCCCCCAGCGGGAGCCAGGGAGAGACCCAGTACTTC
TRBJ2-1,TRBV29-1,.,TRBD2,CSVEGLAGEWGVVNEQFF,TGCAGCGTTGAAGGTCTAGCGGGAGAGTGGGGCGTTGTTAATGAGCAGTTCTTC
TRBJ1-2,TRBV9,.,.,CASSGVGGYTF,TGTGCCAGCAGCGGGGTCGGCGGCTACACCTTC
TRBJ2-7,TRBV14,.,TRBD1,CASSYGTGSEQYF,TGTGCCAGCAGCTACGGGACAGGGTCCGAGCAGTACTTC
TRBJ1-1,TRBV5-1,.,.,CASSREPGPGNTEAFF,TGCGCCAGCAGCCGAGAACCGGGCCCAGGGAACACTGAAGCTTTCTTT
TRBJ2-1,TRBV29-1,.,TRBD2,CSDHLADNEQFF,TGCAGCGACCACCTAGCGGACAATGAGCAGTTCTTC
TRBJ2-1,TRBV27,.,TRBD2,CASSFLPGYAGGGNEQFF,TGTGCCAGCAGTTTCCTACCTGGCTATGCGGGAGGGGGCAATGAGCAGTTCTTC
TRBJ2-5,TRBV29-1,.,TRBD1,CSVEIWTGKETQYF,TGCAGCGTTGAAATTTGGACAGGGAAAGAGACCCAGTACTTC
TRBJ1-5,TRBV28,.,TRBD1,CASRFGTGGYGNQPQHF,TGTGCCAGCCGCTTCGGGACAGGGGGCTACGGCAATCAGCCCCAGCATTTT
TRBJ1-1,TRBV2,few,.,CASSEGFEAFF,TGTGCCAGCAGTGAGGGCTTTGAAGCTTTCTTT
TRBJ2-2,TRBV6-5,.,.,CASSYPTLGELFF,TGTGCCAGCAGTTACCCCACGCTGGGGGAGCTGTTTTTT
TRBJ2-7,TRBV27,.,TRBD1,CASSLLGQGYEQYF,TGTGCCAGCAGTTTATTGGGACAGGGCTACGAGCAGTACTTC
TRBJ2-1,TRBV7-3,few,TRBD2,CASRLGLARNEQFF,TGTGCCAGCAGGTTAGGACTAGCGCGCAATGAGCAGTTCTTC
TRBJ1-5,TRBV15,.,.,CATSGRTFSNQPQHF,TGTGCCACCAGCGGACGGACATTTAGCAATCAGCCCCAGCATTTT
TRBJ2-3,TRBV7-9,.,TRBD2,CASSLSHLSGRSSDTQYF,TGTGCCAGCAGCTTAAGCCACTTAAGCGGGAGGAGCTCAGATACGCAGTATTTT
TRBJ2-1,TRBV6-5,.,.,CASSLDTNGVYEQFF,TGTGCCAGCAGTTTGGACACTAATGGCGTGTATGAGCAGTTCTTC
TRBJ2-7,TRBV5-6,.,TRBD2,CASSLGLAGGEQYF,TGTGCCAGCAGCTTGGGACTAGCGGGAGGCGAGCAGTACTTC
TRBJ1-5,TRBV4-1,.,.,CASSQDDSINQPQHF,TGCGCCAGCAGCCAAGATGACAGTATTAATCAGCCCCAGCATTTT
TRBJ2-2,TRBV5-1,few,.,CASSLEYTGELFF,TGCGCCAGCAGCTTGGAATACACCGGGGAGCTGTTTTTT
TRBJ2-5,TRBV7-2,once,.,CASSLAEETQYF,TGTGCCAGCAGCTTAGCGGAAGAGACCCAGTACTTC
TRBJ2-7,TRBV7-9,few,.,CASSFPSRSTGQVYEQYF,TGTGCCAGCAGCTTCCCCTCTCGATCAACGGGACAAGTCTACGAGCAGTACTTC
TRBJ2-7,TRBV14,.,TRBD2,CASSQVAGGYEQYF,TGTGCCAGCAGCCAAGTTGCGGGAGGCTACGAGCAGTACTTC
TRBJ2-3,TRBV7-7,.,.,CASSLGGDSTDTQYF,TGTGCTAGCAGCTTAGGTGGAGATAGCACAGATACGCAGTATTTT
TRBJ2-3,TRBV13,.,TRBD1,CASRMTGTGGAEADTQYF,TGTGCCAGCAGAATGACCGGGACAGGGGGCGCCGAGGCAGATACGCAGTATTTT
TRBJ2-7,TRBV6-6,.,.,CASSYSNGPYEQYF,TGTGCCAGCAGTTACTCGAATGGACCGTACGAGCAGTACTTC
TRBJ2-1,TRBV6-5,.,.,CASSYGGGHNEQFF,TGTGCCAGCAGTTACGGCGGTGGTCACAATGAGCAGTTCTTC
TRBJ2-7,TRBV27,.,TRBD1,CASSQHTTGTGFYEQYF,TGTGCCAGCAGTCAACACACCACCGGGACAGGGTTCTACGAGCAGTACTTC
TRBJ1-2,TRBV19,.,.,CASSIGQRSGYTF,TGTGCCAGTAGTATTGGACAGAGGAGCGGCTACACCTTC
TRBJ2-5,TRBV4-1,.,.,CASSQRETQYF,TGCGCCAGCAGCCAACGGGAGACCCAGTACTTC
TRBJ1-5,TRBV9,.,.,CASSVGEMTGPNQPQHF,TGTGCCAGCAGCGTAGGGGAAATGACAGGCCCCAATCAGCCCCAGCATTTT
TRBJ2-1,TRBV5-1,.,.,CASRPDLGWNEQFF,TGCGCCAGCAGACCCGACTTGGGGTGGAATGAGCAGTTCTTC
TRBJ1-2,TRBV4-1,.,.,CASSQDYGGAYGYTF,TGCGCCAGCAGCCAAGATTATGGGGGGGCTTATGGCTACACCTTC
TRBJ2-3,TRBV6-5,.,.,CASSYPLDKEPDTQYF,TGTGCCAGCAGTTACCCACTAGATAAGGAACCAGATACGCAGTATTTT
TRBJ2-6,TRBV19,.,.,CATLMWAGEANVLTF,TGTGCCACCCTTATGTGGGCAGGGGAGGCCAACGTCCTGACTTTC
TRBJ1-5,TRBV6-6,many,.,CASRIFRGSKPQHF,TGTGCCAGCCGTATCTTCCGGGGGTCAAAGCCCCAGCATTTT
TRBJ2-7,TRBV6-5,.,TRBD2,CASSNPLAGVHEQYF,TGTGCCAGCAGTAATCCGCTAGCGGGAGTCCACGAGCAGTACTTC
TRBJ2-6,TRBV5-1,.,.,CASSAHSGANVLTF,TGCGCCAGCTCCGCTCACTCTGGGGCCAACGTCCTGACTTTC
TRBJ2-2,TRBV2,many,TRBD1,CASWARDSSTGELFF,TGTGCCAGCTGGGCCCGGGACAGTAGCACCGGGGAGCTGTTTTTT
TRBJ2-2,TRBV19,.,TRBD1,CATRQGLFTGELFF,TGTGCCACCCGACAGGGTCTCTTCACCGGGGAGCTGTTTTTT
TRBJ2-1,TRBV9,many,TRBD2,CASSVKPLAGAYNEQFF,TGTGCCAGCAGCGTAAAACCACTAGCGGGAGCCTACAATGAGCAGTTCTTC